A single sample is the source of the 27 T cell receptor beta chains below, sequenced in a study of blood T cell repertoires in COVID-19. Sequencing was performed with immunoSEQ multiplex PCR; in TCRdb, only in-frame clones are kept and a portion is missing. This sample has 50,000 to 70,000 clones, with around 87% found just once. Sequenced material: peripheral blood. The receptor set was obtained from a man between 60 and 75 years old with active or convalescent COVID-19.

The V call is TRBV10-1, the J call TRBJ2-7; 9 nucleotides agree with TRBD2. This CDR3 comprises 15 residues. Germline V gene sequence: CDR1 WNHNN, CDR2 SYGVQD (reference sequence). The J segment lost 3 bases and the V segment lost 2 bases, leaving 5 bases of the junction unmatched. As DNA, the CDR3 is TGCGCCAGCAGTGAGGTAACTAGCGGGCGCTACGAGCAGTACTTC. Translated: CASSEVTSGRYEQYF.

The CDR3 protein is CASSERGGMIYEQYF. In DNA form, the CDR3 reads TGTGCCAGCAGTGAGCGGGGGGGGATGATTTACGAGCAGTACTTC. This sequence joins TRBV7-2 and TRBJ2-7; 10 nucleotides line up with TRBD2. The CDR3 runs to 15 residues. V shed 6 bases and J 4 bases; nucleotides not matched to a gene: 9. The germline V gene encodes CDR1 SGHTA and CDR2 FQGNSA. Full variable domain (remainder filled in from reference TRBV7-2 and TRBJ2-7): GAGVSQSPSNKVTEKGKDVELRCDPISGHTALYWYRQSLGQGLEFLIYFQGNSAPDKSGLPSDRFSAERTGGSVSTLTIQRTQQEDSAVYLCASSERGGMIYEQYFGPGTRLTVT.

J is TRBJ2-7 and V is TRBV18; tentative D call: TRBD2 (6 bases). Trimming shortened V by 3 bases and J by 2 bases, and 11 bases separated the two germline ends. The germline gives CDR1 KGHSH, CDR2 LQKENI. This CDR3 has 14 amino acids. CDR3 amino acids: CASSPRTMAYEQYF. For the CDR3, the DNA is TGTGCCAGCTCACCTCGGACTATGGCCTACGAGCAGTACTTC.

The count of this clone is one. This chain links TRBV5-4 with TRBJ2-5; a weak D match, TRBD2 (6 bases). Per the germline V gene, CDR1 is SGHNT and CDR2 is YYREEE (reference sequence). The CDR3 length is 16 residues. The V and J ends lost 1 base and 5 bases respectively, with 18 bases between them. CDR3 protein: CASSLNGRGRSETQYF. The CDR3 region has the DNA TGTGCCAGCAGCTTGAATGGGCGGGGACGTTCCGAGACCCAGTACTTC.

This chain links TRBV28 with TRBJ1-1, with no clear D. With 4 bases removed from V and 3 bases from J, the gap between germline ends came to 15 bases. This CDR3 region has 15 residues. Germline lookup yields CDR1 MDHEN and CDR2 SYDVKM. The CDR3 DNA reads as TGTGCCAGCAGTTCCCCTGGGTTCGGGTACACTGAAGCTTTCTTT. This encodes CASSSPGFGYTEAFF. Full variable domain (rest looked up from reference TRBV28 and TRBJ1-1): DVKVTQSSRYLVKRTGEKVFLECVQDMDHENMFWYRQDPGLGLRLIYFSYDVKMKEKGDIPEGYSVSREKKERFSLILESASTNQTSMYLCASSSPGFGYTEAFFGQGTRLTVV.

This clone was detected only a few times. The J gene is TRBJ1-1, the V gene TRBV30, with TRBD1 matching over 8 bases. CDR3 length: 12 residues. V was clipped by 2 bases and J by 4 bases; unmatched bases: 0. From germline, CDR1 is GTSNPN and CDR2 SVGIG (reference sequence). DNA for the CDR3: TGTGCCTGGAGTCAGGGGGCCACTGAAGCTTTCTTT. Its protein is CAWSQGATEAFF.

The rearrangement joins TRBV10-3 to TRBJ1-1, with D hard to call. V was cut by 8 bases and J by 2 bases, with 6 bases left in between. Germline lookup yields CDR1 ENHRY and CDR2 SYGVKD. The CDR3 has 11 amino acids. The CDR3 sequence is CAIRDNTEAFF. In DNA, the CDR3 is TGTGCCATCCGGGATAACACTGAAGCTTTCTTT.

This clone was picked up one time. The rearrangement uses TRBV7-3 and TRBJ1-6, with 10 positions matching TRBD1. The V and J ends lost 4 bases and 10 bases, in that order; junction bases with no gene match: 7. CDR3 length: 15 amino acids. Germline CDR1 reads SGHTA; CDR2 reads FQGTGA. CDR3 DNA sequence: TGTGCCAGCAGCTCCTCCGGGACAGGGGTATCACCCCTCCACTTT. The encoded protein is CASSSSGTGVSPLHF.

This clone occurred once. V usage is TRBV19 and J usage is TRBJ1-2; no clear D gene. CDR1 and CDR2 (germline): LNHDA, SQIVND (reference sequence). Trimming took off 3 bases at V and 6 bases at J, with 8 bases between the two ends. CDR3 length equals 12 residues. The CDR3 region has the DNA TGTGCCAGTAGTATTCTCGGTCATGGCTACACCTTC. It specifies CASSILGHGYTF.

The CDR3 nucleotides read TGTGCCAGCAGCTTAGCTTGGCTAGCGGGATCCGATACGCAGTATTTT. Its translation is CASSLAWLAGSDTQYF. The gene calls are TRBV7-9 and TRBJ2-3; 9 bases are a match to TRBD2. The CDR3 totals 16 residues. J gave up 6 bases and V 0 bases, and 7 bases lay outside the gene matches. The germline gives CDR1 SEHNR, CDR2 FQNEAQ (reference sequence).

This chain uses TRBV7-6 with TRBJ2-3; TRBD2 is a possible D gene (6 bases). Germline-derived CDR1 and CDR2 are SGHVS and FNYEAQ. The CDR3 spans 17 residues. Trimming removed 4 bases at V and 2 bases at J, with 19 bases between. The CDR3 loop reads CASSSGTPKTFTDTQYF. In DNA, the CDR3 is TGTGCCAGCAGCTCCGGGACTCCAAAGACCTTCACAGATACGCAGTATTTT.

CDR3 bases: TGTGCCAGCAGCTTAATTTCAGGCTACGAGCAGTACTTC. This sequence encodes CASSLISGYEQYF. The chain employs TRBV7-8 and TRBJ2-7; unclear D gene. The CDR3 spans 13 residues. Trimming shortened V by 2 bases and J by 3 bases, and 8 bases separated the two germline ends. Germline V gene sequence: CDR1 SGHVS, CDR2 FQNEAQ.

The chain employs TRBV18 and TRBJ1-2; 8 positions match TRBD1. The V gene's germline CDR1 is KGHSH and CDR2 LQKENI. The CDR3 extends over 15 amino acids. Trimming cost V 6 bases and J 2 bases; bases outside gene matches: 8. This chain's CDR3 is CASSVQGDPNYGYTF. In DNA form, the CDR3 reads TGTGCCAGCTCTGTACAGGGGGACCCCAACTATGGCTACACCTTC.

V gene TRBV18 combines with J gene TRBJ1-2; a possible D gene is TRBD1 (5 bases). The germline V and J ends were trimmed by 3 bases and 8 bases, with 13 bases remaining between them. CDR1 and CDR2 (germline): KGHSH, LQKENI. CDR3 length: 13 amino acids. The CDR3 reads CASSPSAGLGYTF. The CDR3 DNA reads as TGTGCCAGCTCACCGAGTGCGGGGCTGGGCTACACCTTC.

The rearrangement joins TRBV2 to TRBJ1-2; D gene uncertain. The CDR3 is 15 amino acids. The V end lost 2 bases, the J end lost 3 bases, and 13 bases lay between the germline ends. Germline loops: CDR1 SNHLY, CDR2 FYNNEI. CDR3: CASSEIQGGHYGYTF. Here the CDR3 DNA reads TGTGCCAGCAGTGAAATCCAAGGCGGGCACTATGGCTACACCTTC.

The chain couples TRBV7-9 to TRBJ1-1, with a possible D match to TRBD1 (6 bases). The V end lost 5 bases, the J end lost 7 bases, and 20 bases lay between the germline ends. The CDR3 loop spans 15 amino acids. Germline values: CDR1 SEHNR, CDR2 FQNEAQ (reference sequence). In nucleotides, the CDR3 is TGTGCCAGCAGCGCCCCACTTGAGGGGGTGGTTGAAGCTTTCTTT. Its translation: CASSAPLEGVVEAFF. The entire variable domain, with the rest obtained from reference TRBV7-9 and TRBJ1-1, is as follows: DTGVSQNPRHKITKRGQNVTFRCDPISEHNRLYWYRQTLGQGPEFLTYFQNEAQLEKSRLLSDRFSAERPKGSFSTLEIQRTEQGDSAMYLCASSAPLEGVVEAFFGQGTRLTVV.

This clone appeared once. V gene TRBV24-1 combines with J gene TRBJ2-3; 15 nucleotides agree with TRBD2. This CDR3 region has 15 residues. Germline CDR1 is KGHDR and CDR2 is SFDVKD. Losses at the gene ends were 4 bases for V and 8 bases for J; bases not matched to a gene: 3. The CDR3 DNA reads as TGTGCCACCAGTGAAGGACTAGCGGGGGGGAGTACGCAGTATTTT. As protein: CATSEGLAGGSTQYF.

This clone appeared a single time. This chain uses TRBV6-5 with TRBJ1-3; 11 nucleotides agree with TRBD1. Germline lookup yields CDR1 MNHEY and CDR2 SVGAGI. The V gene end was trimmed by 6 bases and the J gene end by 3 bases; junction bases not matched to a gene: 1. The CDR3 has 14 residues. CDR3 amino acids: CASRGTGGGNTIYF. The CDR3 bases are TGTGCCAGCAGGGGGACAGGGGGTGGAAACACCATATATTTT.

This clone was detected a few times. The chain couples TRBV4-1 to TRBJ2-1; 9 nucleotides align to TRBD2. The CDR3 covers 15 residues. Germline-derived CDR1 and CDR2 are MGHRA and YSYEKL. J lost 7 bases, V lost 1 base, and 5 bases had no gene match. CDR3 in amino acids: CASSQGRGGRNEQFF. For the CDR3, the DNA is TGCGCCAGCAGCCAAGGGCGGGGGGGCCGTAATGAGCAGTTCTTC.

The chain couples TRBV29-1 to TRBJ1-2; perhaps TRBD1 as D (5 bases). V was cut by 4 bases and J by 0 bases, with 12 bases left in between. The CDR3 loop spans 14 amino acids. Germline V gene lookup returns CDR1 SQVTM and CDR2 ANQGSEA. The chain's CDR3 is CSVAGTPSNYGYTF. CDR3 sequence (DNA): TGCAGCGTTGCCGGGACTCCCTCTAACTATGGCTACACCTTC.

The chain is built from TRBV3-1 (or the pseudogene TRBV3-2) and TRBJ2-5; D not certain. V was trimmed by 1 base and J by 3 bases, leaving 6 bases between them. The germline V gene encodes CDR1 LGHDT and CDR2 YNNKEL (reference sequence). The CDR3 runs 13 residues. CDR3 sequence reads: CASSQGRKETQYF. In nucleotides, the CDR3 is TGTGCCAGCAGCCAAGGGAGAAAAGAGACCCAGTACTTC.

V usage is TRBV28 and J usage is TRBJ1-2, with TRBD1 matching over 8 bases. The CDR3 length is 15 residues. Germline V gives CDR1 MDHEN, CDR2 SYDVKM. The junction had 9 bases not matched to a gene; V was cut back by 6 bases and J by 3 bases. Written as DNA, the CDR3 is TGTGCCAGCAGGGGAACAGGGGGTGAAGACTATGGCTACACCTTC. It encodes CASRGTGGEDYGYTF.

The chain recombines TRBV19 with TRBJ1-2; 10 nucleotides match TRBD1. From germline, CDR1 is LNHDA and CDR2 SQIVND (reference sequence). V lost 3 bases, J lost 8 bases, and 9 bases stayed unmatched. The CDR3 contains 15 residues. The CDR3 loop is CASSIGDRGRSGYTF. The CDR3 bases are TGTGCCAGTAGTATTGGGGACAGGGGTCGAAGCGGCTACACCTTC.

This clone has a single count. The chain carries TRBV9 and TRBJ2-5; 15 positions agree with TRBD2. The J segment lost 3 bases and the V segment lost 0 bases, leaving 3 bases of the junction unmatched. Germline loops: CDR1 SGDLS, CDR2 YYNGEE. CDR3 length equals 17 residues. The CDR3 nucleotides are TGTGCCAGCAGCGTAGGGACTAGCGGGGGGGGAAAAGAGACCCAGTACTTC. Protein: CASSVGTSGGGKETQYF.

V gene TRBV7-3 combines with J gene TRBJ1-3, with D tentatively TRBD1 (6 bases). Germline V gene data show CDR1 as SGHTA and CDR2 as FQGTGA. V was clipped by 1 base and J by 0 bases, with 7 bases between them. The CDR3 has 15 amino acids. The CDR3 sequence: CASSLIGGSGNTIYF. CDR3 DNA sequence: TGTGCCAGCAGCTTAATAGGGGGCTCTGGAAACACCATATATTTT.

The CDR3 here is CASSIGLEGHQPQHF. CDR3 sequence (DNA): TGTGCCAGCTCAATCGGACTAGAAGGGCATCAGCCCCAGCATTTT. The chain is built from TRBV18 and TRBJ1-5; D ambiguous. V dropped 5 bases and J dropped 5 bases, with 16 bases sitting between them. CDR1 is KGHSH and CDR2 is LQKENI in the germline V gene. The CDR3 runs 15 residues.

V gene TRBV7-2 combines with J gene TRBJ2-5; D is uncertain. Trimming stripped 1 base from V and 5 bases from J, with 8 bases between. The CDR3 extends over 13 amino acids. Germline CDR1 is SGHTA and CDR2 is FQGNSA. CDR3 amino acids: CASSLERRETQYF. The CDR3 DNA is TGTGCCAGCAGCTTAGAACGTCGGGAGACCCAGTACTTC.